This T cell receptor beta chain was obtained from a study of cytomegalovirus exposure and HLA in healthy donors. Clones were sequenced by immunoSEQ multiplex PCR, and TCRdb holds only the in-frame ones, with some missing. The top ten clones hold around 0.88% of a sample with 250,000 to 350,000 clones, roughly 88% of them seen once. The source is a man younger than 40 in good health and CMV-seronegative. The sample taken for sequencing was PBMCs.

The CDR3 protein is CSVAGPASGVYYEQYF. The CDR3 region has the DNA TGCAGCGTTGCGGGCCCTGCTAGCGGGGTTTACTACGAGCAGTACTTC. The V and J genes are TRBV29-1 and TRBJ2-7, with 9 bases identical to TRBD2. Germline lookup yields CDR1 SQVTM and CDR2 ANQGSEA. With V trimmed by 4 bases and J by 3 bases, 13 bases remained unmatched. The CDR3 loop spans 16 amino acids.